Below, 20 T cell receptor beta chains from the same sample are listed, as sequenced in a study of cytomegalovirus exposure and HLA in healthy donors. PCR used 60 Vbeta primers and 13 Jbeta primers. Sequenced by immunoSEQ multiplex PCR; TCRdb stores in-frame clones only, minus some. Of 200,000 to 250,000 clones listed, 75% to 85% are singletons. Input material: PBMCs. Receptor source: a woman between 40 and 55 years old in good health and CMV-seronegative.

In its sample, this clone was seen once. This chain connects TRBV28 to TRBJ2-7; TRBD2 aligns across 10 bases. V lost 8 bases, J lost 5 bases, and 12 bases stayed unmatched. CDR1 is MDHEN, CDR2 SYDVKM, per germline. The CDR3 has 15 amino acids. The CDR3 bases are TGTGCCAGCTCAAGTGCTAGCGGGAGTCGCGACGAGCAGTACTTC. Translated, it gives CASSSASGSRDEQYF.

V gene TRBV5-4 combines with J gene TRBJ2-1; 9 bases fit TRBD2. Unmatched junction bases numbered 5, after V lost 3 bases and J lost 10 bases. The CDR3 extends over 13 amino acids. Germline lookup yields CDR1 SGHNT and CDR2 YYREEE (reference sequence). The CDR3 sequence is CASSYSAGGEQFF. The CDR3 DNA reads TGTGCCAGCAGCTACTCGGCGGGGGGGGAGCAGTTCTTC.

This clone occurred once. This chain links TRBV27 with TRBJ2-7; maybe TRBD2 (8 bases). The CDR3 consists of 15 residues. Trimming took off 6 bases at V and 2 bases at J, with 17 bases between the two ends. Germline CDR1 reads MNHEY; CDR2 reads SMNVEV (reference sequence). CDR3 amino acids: CASSEQGTSPYEQYF. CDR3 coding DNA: TGTGCCAGCAGCGAACAGGGGACTAGTCCCTACGAGCAGTACTTC.

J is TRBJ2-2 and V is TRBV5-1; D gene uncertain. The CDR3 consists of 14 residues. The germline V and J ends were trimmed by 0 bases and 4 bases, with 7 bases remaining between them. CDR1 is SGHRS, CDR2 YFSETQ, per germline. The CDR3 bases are TGCGCCAGCAGCTTGGGACAAGGCACCGGGGAGCTGTTTTTT. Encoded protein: CASSLGQGTGELFF. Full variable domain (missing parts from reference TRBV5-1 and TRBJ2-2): KAGVTQTPRYLIKTRGQQVTLSCSPISGHRSVSWYQQTPGQGLQFLFEYFSETQRNKGNFPGRFSGRQFSNSRSEMNVSTLELGDSALYLCASSLGQGTGELFFGEGSRLTVL.

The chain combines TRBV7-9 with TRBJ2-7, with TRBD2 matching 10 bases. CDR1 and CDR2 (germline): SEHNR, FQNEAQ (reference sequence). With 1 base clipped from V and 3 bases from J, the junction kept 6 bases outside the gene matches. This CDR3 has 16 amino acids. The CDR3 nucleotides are TGTGCCAGCAGCTTAGTGGGGCTAGCGGGGGACTACGAGCAGTACTTC. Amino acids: CASSLVGLAGDYEQYF.

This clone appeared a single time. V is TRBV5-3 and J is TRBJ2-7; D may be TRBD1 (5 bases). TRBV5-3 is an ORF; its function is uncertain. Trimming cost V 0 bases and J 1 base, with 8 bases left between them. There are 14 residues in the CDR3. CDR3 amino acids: CARSLVGHSYEQYF. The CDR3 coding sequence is TGTGCCAGAAGCTTGGTCGGACATTCCTACGAGCAGTACTTC.

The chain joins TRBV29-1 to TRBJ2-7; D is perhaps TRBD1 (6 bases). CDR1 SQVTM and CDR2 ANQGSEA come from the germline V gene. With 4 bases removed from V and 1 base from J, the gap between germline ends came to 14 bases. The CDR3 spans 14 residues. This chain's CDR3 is CSVAGTGLSYEQYF. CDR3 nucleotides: TGCAGCGTTGCGGGCACAGGGCTTTCCTACGAGCAGTACTTC.

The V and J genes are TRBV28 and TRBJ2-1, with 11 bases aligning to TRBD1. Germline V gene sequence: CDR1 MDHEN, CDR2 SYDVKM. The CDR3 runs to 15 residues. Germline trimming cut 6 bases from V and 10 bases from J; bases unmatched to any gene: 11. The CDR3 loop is CASSTGTGGFSEQFF. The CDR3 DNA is TGTGCCAGCAGCACCGGGACAGGGGGTTTCTCGGAGCAGTTCTTC.

The CDR3 spells CASSWFKGTLDSYEQYF. Written as DNA, the CDR3 is TGTGCCAGCAGCTGGTTCAAAGGGACACTCGACTCCTACGAGCAGTACTTC. The chain has TRBV7-8 and TRBJ2-7; D is perhaps TRBD1 (6 bases). V dropped 4 bases and J dropped 0 bases, with 19 bases sitting between them. The V gene's germline CDR1 is SGHVS and CDR2 FQNEAQ. CDR3 size: 17 residues.

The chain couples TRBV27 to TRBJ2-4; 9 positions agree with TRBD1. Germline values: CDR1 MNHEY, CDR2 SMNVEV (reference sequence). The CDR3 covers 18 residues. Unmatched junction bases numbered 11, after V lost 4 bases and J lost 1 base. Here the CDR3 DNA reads TGTGCCAGCAGTTCCTATCCCACAGGGGGCGCGGCCAAAAACATTCAGTACTTC. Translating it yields CASSSYPTGGAAKNIQYF.

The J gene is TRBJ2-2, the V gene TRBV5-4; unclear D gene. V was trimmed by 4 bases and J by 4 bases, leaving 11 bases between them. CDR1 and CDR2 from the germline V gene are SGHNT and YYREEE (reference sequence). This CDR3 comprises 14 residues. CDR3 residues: CASSPMRATGELFF. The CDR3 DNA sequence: TGTGCCAGCAGCCCAATGCGAGCCACCGGGGAGCTGTTTTTT.

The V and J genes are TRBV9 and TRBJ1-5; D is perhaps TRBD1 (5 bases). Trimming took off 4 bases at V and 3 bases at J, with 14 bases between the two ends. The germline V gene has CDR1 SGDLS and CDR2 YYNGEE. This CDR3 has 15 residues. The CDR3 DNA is TGTGCCAGCAGCCCCAACGGGGGAGACAATCAGCCCCAGCATTTT. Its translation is CASSPNGGDNQPQHF. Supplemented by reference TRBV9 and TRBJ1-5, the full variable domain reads DSGVTQTPKHLITATGQRVTLRCSPRSGDLSVYWYQQSLDQGLQFLIQYYNGEERAKGNILERFSAQQFPDLHSELNLSSLELGDSALYFCASSPNGGDNQPQHFGDGTRLSIL.

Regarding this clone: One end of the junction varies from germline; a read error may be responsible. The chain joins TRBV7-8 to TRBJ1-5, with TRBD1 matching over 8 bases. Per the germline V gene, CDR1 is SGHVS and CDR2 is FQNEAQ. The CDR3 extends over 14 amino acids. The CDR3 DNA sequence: TGTGCCAGCGGCTTGGACAGGGGCAATCAGCCCCAGCATTTT. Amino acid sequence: CASGLDRGNQPQHF. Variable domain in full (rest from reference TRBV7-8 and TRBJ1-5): GAGVSQSPRYKVAKRGQDVALRCDPISGHVSLFWYQQALGQGPEFLTYFQNEAQLDKSGLPSDRFFAERPEGSVSTLKIQRTQQEDSAVYLCASGLDRGNQPQHFGDGTRLSIL.

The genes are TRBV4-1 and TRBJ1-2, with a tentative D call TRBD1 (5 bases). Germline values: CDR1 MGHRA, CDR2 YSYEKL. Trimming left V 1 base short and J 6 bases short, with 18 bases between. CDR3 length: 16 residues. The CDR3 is CASSQVSAGLSDGYTF. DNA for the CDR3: TGCGCCAGCAGCCAAGTATCGGCAGGGCTTTCGGATGGCTACACCTTC.

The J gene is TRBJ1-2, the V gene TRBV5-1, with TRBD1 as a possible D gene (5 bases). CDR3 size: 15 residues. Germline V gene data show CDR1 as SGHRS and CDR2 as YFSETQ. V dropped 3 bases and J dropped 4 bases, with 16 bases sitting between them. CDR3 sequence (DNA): TGCGCCAGCAGCTCCCCCTCGGGGGGTCCCTATGGCTACACCTTC. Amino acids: CASSSPSGGPYGYTF.

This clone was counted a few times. The CDR3 region is CASKRDTSPGNTIYF. The CDR3 nucleotides are TGTGCCAGCAAGCGGGACACATCCCCTGGAAACACCATATATTTT. The rearrangement links TRBV2 to TRBJ1-3; a possible D gene is TRBD1 (6 bases). This CDR3 comprises 15 residues. The V end was cut by 7 bases, the J end by 2 bases, with 15 bases between. The V gene's germline CDR1 is SNHLY and CDR2 FYNNEI.

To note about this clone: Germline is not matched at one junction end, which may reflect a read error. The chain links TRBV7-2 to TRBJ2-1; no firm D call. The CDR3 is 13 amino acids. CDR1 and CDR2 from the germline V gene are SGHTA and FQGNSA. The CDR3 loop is CASSSQVYTEQFF. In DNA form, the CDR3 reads TGTGCCAGCAGCTCTCAAGTTTACACTGAGCAGTTCTTC.

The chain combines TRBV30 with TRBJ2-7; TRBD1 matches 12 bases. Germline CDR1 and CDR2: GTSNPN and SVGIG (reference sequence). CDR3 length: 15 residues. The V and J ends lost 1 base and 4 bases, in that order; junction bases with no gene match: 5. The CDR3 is CAWSAGTGGFYEQYF. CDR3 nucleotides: TGTGCCTGGAGTGCGGGGACAGGGGGCTTTTACGAGCAGTACTTC. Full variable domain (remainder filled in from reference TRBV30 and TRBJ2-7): SQTIHQWPATLVQPVGSPLSLECTVEGTSNPNLYWYRQAAGRGLQLLFYSVGIGQISSEVPQNLSASRPQDRQFILSSKKLLLSDSGFYLCAWSAGTGGFYEQYFGPGTRLTVT.

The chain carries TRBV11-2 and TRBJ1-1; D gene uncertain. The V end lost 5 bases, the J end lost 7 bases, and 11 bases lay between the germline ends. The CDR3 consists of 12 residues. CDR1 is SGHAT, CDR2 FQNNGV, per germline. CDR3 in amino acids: CASSPPADEAFF. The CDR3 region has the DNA TGTGCCAGCAGCCCCCCCGCGGATGAAGCTTTCTTT.

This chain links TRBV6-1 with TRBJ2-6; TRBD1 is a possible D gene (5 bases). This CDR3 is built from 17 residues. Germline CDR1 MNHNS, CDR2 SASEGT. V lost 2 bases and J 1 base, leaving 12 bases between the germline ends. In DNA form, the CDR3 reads TGTGCCAGCAGTGAAAGGGGCCGGTCTTCTGGGGCCAACGTCCTGACTTTC. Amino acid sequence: CASSERGRSSGANVLTF.